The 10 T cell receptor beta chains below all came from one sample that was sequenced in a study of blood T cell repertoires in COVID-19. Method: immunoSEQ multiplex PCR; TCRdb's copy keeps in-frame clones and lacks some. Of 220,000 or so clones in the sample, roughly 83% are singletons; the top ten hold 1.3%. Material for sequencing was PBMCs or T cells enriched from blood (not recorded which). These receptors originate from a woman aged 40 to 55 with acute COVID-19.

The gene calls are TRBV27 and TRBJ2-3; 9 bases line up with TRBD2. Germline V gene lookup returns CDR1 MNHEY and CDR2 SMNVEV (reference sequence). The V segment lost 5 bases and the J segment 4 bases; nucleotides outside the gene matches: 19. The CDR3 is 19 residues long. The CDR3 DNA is TGTGCCAGCAGTCCCGCCGCAGCGGGAGGATGGCGTTTATCAGATACGCAGTATTTT. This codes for CASSPAAAGGWRLSDTQYF.

The CDR3 protein is CASSPITGSRTDTQYF. CDR3 coding DNA: TGTGCCAGCTCACCAATCACAGGAAGTCGCACAGATACGCAGTATTTT. The chain recombines TRBV18 with TRBJ2-3; D might be TRBD1 (5 bases). The CDR3 length is 16 residues. Germline V lookup: CDR1 KGHSH, CDR2 LQKENI. Trimming left V 2 bases short and J 1 base short, with 13 bases between. The whole variable domain, remainder taken from reference TRBV18 and TRBJ2-3, is NAGVMQNPRHLVRRRGQEARLRCSPMKGHSHVYWYRQLPEEGLKFMVYLQKENIIDESGMPKERFSAEFPKEGPSILRIQQVVRGDSAAYFCASSPITGSRTDTQYFGPGTRLTVL.

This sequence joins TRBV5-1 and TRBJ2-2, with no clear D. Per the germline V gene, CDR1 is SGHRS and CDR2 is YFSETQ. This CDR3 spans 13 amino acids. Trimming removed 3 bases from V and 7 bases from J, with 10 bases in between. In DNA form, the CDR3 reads TGCGCCAGCAGCTCGGAACTAAGCGGGGAGCTGTTTTTT. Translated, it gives CASSSELSGELFF.

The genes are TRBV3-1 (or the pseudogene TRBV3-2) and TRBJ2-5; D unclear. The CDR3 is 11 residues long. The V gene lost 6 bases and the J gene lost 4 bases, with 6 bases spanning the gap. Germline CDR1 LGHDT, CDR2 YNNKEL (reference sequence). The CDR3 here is CASRSVETQYF. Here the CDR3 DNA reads TGTGCCAGCAGATCGGTAGAGACCCAGTACTTC.

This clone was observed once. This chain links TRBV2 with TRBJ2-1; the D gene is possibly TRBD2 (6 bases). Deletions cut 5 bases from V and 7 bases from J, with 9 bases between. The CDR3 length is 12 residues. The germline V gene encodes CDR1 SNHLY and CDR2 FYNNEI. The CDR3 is CASSWSGNEQFF. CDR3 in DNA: TGTGCCAGCAGTTGGAGCGGGAATGAGCAGTTCTTC.

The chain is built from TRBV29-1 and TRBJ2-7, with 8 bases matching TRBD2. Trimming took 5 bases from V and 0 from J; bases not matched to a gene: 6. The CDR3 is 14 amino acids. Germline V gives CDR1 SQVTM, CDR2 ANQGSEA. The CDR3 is CSVLLAGFSYEQYF. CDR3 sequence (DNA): TGCAGCGTTCTCCTAGCGGGCTTCTCCTACGAGCAGTACTTC.

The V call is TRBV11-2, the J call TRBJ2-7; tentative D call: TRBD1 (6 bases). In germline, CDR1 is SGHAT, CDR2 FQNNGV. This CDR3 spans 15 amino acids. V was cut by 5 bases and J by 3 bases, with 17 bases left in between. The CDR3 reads CASSATGGRDYEQYF. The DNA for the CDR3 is TGTGCCAGCAGCGCGACAGGAGGCCGGGACTACGAGCAGTACTTC. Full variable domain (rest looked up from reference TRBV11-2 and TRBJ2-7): EAGVAQSPRYKIIEKRQSVAFWCNPISGHATLYWYQQILGQGPKLLIQFQNNGVVDDSQLPKDRFSAERLKGVDSTLKIQPAKLEDSAVYLCASSATGGRDYEQYFGPGTRLTVT.

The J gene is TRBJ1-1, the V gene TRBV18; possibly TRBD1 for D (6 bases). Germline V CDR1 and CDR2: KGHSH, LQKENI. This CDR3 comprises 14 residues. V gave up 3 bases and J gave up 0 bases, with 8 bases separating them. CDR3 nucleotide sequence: TGTGCCAGCTCACCCAGGACAGTGAACACTGAAGCTTTCTTT. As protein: CASSPRTVNTEAFF.

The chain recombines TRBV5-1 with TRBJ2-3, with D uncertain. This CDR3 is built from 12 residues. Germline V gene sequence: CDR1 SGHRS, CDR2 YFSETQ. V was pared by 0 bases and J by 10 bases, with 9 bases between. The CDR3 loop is CASSLGSVAQYF. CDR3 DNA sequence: TGCGCCAGCAGCTTGGGCAGTGTGGCGCAGTATTTT.

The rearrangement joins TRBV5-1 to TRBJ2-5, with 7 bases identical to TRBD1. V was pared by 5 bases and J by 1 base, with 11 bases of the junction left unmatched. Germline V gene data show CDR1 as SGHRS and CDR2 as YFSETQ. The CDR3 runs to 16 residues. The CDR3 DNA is TGCGCCAGCAGGTCTGACAGGGTCCCCCCCCAAGAGACCCAGTACTTC. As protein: CASRSDRVPPQETQYF.